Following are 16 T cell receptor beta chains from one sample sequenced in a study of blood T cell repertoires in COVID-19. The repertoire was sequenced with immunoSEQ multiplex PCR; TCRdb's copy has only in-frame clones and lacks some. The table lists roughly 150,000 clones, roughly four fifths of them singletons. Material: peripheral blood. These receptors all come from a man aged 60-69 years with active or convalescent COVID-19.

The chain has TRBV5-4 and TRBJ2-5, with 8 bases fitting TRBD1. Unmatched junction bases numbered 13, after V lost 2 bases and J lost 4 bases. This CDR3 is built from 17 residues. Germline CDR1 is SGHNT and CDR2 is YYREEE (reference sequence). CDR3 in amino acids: CASSFGGGQGEGETQYF. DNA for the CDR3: TGTGCCAGCAGCTTTGGCGGCGGACAGGGCGAAGGAGAGACCCAGTACTTC.

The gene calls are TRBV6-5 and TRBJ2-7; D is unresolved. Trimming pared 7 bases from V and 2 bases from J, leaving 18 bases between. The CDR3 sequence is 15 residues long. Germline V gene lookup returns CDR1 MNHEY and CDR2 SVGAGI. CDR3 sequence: CASTEGQVKTYEQYF. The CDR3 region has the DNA TGTGCCAGCACCGAAGGTCAGGTGAAAACCTACGAGCAGTACTTC.

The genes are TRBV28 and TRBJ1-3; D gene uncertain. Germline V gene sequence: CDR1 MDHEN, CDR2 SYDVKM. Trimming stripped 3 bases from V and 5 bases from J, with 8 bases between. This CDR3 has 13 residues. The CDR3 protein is CASSLSERNTIYF. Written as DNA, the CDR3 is TGTGCCAGCAGTTTGAGTGAAAGAAACACCATATATTTT.

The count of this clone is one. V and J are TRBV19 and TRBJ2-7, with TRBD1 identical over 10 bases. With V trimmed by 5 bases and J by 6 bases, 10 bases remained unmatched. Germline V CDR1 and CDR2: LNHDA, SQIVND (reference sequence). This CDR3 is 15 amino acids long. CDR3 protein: CASSLAGTGAREQYF. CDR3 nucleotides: TGTGCCAGTAGTTTAGCCGGGACAGGGGCCCGCGAGCAGTACTTC.

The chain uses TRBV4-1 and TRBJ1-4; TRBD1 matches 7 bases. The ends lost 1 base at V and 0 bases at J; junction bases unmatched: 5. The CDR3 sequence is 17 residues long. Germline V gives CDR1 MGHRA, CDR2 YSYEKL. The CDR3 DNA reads TGCGCCAGCAGCCAAGGAGGGGGCAGCGCAACTAATGAAAAACTGTTTTTT. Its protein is CASSQGGGSATNEKLFF.

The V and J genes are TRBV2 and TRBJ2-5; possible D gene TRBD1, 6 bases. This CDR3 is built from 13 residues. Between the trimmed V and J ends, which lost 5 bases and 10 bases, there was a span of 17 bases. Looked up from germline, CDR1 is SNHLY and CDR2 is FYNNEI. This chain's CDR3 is CASSNATRGIQYF. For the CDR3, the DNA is TGTGCCAGCAGTAACGCCACCAGGGGAATCCAGTACTTC.

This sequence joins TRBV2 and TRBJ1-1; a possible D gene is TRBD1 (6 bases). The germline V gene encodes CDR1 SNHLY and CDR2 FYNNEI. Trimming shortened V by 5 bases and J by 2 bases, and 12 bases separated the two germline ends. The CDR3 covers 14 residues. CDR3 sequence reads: CASSLQGPNTEAFF. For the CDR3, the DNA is TGTGCCAGCAGTCTACAGGGACCCAACACTGAAGCTTTCTTT.

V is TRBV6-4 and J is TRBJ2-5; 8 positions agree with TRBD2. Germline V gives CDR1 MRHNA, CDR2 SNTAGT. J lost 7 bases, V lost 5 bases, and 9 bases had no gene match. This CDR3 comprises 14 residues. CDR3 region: CASSTSGLSRTQYF. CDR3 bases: TGTGCCAGCAGTACTAGCGGCCTAAGCAGGACCCAGTACTTC.

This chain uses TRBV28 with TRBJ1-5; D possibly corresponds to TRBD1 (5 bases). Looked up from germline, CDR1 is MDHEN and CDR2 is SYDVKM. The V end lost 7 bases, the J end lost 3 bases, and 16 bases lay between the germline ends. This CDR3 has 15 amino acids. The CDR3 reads CASTPSPGINQPQHF. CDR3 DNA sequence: TGTGCCAGCACTCCGAGCCCAGGGATCAATCAGCCCCAGCATTTT.

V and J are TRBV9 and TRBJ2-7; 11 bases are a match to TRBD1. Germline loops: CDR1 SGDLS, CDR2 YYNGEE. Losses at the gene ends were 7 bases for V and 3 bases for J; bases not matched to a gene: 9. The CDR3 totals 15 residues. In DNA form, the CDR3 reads TGTGCCAGCGCGAGAGGGACAGGGGGATTCTACGAGCAGTACTTC. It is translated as CASARGTGGFYEQYF.

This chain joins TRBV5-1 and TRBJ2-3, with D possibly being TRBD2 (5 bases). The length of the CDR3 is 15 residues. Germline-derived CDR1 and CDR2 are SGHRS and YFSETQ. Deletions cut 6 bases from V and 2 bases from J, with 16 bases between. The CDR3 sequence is CASKWTVAYTDTQYF. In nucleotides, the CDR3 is TGCGCCAGCAAATGGACTGTAGCTTACACAGATACGCAGTATTTT. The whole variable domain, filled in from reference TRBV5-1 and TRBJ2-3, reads KAGVTQTPRYLIKTRGQQVTLSCSPISGHRSVSWYQQTPGQGLQFLFEYFSETQRNKGNFPGRFSGRQFSNSRSEMNVSTLELGDSALYLCASKWTVAYTDTQYFGPGTRLTVL.

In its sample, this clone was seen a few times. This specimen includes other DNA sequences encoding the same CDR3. Here the CDR3 reads CASRRDSSSYNSPLHF. CDR3 sequence (DNA): TGTGCCAGCAGAAGGGACAGCAGCTCCTATAATTCACCCCTCCACTTT. This chain connects TRBV2 to TRBJ1-6, with 7 positions matching TRBD1. The V and J ends lost 6 bases and 0 bases, in that order; junction bases with no gene match: 5. The CDR3 is made up of 16 amino acids. Germline V gives CDR1 SNHLY, CDR2 FYNNEI. Using reference TRBV2 and TRBJ1-6 for the parts outside the CDR3, the full variable domain is EPEVTQTPSHQVTQMGQEVILRCVPISNHLYFYWYRQILGQKVEFLVSFYNNEISEKSEIFDDQFSVERPDGSNFTLKIRSTKLEDSAMYFCASRRDSSSYNSPLHFGNGTRLTVT.

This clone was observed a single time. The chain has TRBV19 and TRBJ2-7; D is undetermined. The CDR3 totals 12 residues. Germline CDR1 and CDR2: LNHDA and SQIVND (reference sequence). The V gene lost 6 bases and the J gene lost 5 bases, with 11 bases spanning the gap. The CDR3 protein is CASSTNNHEQYF. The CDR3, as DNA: TGTGCCAGTAGCACCAACAACCACGAGCAGTACTTC.

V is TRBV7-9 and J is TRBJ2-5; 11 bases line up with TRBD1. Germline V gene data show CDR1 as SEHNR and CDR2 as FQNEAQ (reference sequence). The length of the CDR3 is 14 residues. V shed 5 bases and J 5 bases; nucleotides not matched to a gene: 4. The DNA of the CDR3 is TGTGCCAGCAGCACGGGACAGGGGGAGGAGACCCAGTACTTC. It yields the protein CASSTGQGEETQYF.

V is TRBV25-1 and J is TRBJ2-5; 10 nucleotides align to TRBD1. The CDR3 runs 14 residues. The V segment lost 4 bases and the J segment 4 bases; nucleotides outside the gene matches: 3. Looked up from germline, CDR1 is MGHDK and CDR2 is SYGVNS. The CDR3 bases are TGTGCCAGCAGTGCCAGGACAGGGGGAGAGACCCAGTACTTC. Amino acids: CASSARTGGETQYF.

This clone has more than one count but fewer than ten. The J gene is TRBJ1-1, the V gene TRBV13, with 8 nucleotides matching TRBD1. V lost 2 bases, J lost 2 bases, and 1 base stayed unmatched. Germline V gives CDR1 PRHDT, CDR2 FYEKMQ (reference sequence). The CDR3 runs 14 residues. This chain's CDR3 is CASSLTGGNTEAFF. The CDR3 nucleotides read TGTGCCAGCAGCTTAACAGGGGGTAACACTGAAGCTTTCTTT. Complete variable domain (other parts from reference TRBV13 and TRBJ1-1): AAGVIQSPRHLIKEKRETATLKCYPIPRHDTVYWYQQGPGQDPQFLISFYEKMQSDKGSIPDRFSAQQFSDYHSELNMSSLELGDSALYFCASSLTGGNTEAFFGQGTRLTVV.